This TCR beta chain was found in a study of cytomegalovirus exposure and HLA in healthy donors. The V gene's germline CDR1 is SGHRS and CDR2 YFSETQ. V dropped 2 bases and J dropped 3; count of bases not matched to a gene: 7. The CDR3 contains 16 residues. Study-level findings and limits: An analysis was carried out at a later point. It showed that HLA-associated TCR beta chains were more clonally expanded than equally common non-associated chains.

PCR employed 60 Vbeta and 13 Jbeta primers. Methods used by the authors: The authors later counted roughly 79 million unique TCR beta chains, 9.5 million to 11 million of them shared. Only in-frame clones appear in the TCRdb table, and some are missing; sequencing was by immunoSEQ multiplex PCR. V and J calls and clone size come straight from that table; D and trimming were deduced from the DNA. This table lists 150,000 to 200,000 clones. On this clone itself: Its specificity is unknown.

The sequenced sample was PBMCs. This TCR was sampled from a man aged 25-45 years in good health and CMV-seronegative. This chain joins TRBV5-1 and TRBJ2-3; 9 bases match TRBD1. The CDR3 sequence is CASSLLQGAGTDTQYF. The DNA for the CDR3 is TGCGCCAGCAGCTTACTACAGGGGGCTGGTACAGATACGCAGTATTTT.